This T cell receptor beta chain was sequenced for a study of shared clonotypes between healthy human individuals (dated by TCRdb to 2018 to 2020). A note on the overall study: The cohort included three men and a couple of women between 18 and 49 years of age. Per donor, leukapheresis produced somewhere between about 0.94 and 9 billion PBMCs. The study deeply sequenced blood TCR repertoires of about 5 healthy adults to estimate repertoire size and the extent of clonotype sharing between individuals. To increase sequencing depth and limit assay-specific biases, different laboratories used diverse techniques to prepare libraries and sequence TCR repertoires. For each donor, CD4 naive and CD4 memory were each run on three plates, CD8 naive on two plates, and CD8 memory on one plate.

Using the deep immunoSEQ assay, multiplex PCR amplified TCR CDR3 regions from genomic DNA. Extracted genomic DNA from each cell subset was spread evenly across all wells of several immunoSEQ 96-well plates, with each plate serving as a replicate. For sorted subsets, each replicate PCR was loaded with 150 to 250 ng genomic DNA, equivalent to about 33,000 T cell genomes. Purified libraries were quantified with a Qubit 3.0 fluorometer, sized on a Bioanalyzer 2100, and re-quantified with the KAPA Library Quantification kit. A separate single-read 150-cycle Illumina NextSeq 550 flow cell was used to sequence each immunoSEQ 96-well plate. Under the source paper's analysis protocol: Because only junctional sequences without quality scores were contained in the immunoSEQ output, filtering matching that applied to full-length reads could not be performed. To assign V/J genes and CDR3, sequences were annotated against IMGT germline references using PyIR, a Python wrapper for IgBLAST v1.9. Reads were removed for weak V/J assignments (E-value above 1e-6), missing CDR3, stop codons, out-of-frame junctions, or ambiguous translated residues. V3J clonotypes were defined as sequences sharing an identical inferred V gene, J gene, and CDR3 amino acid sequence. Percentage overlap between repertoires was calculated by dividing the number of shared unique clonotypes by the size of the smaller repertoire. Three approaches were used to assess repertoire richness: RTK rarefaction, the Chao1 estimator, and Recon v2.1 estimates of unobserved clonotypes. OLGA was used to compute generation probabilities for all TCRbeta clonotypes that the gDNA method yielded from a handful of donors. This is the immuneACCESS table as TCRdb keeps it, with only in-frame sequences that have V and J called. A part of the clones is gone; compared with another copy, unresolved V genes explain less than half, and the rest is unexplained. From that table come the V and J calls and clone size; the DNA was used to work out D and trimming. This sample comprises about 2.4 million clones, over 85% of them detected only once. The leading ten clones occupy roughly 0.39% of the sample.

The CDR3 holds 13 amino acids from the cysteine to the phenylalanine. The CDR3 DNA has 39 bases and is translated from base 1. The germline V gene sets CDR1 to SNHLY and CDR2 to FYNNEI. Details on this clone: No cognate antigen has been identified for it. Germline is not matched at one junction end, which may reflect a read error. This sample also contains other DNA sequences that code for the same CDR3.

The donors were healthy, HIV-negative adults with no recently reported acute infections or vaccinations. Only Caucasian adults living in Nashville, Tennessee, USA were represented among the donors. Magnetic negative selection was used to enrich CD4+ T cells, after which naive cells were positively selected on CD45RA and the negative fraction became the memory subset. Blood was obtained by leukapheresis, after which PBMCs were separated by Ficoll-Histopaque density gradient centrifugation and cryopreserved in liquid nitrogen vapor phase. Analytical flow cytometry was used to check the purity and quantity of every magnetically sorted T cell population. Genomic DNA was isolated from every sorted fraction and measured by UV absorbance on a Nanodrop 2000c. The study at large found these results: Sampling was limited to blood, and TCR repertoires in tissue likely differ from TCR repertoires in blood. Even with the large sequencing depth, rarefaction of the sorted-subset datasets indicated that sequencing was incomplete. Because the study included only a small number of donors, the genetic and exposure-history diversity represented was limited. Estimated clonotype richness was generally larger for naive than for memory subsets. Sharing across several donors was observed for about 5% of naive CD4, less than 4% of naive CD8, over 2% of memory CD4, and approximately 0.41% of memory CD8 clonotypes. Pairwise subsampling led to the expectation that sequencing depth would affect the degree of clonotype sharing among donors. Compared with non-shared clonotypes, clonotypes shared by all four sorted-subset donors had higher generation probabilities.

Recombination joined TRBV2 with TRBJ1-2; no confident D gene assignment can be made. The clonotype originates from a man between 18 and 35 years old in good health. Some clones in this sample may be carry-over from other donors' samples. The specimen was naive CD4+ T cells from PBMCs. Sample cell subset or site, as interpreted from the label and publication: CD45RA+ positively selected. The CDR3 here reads CASSEGRLYGYTF. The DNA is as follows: TGTGCCAGCAGCGAAGGACGCCTCTATGGCTACACCTTC. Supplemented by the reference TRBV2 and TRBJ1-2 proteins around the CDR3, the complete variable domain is EPEVTQTPSHQVTQMGQEVILRCVPISNHLYFYWYRQILGQKVEFLVSFYNNEISEKSEIFDDQFSVERPDGSNFTLKIRSTKLEDSAMYFCASSEGRLYGYTFGSGTRLTVV.